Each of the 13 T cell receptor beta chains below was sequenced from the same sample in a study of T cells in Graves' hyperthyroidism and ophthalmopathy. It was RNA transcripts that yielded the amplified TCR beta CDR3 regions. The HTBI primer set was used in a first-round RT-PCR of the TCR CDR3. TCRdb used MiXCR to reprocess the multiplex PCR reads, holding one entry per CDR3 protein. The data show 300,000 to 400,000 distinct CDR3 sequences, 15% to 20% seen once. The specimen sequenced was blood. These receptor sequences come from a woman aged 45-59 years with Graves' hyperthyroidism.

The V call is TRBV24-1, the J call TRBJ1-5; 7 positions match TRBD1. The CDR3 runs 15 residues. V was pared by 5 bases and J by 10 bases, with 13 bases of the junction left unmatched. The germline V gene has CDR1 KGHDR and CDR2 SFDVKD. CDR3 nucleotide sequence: TGTGCCACCAGTGGGACCGGACAGGAGGGACAACCCCAGCATTTT. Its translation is CATSGTGQEGQPQHF.

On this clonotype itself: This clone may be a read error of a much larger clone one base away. In DNA, the CDR3 is TGTGCCAGCAGCCCGACAGGTCCCTACGAGCAGCACTTC. Its translation: CASSPTGPYEQHF. The chain recombines TRBV28 with TRBJ2-7; D possibly corresponds to TRBD1 (6 bases). This CDR3 has 13 residues. Looked up from germline, CDR1 is MDHEN and CDR2 is SYDVKM.

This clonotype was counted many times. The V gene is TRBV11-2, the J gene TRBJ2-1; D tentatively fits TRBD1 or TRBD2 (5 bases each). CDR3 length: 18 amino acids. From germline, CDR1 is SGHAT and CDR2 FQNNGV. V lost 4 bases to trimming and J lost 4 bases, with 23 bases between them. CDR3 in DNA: TGTGCCAGCAGCTCGCAGGAGAGCGACCGTTGGGGGTACAATGAGCAGTTCTTC. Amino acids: CASSSQESDRWGYNEQFF.

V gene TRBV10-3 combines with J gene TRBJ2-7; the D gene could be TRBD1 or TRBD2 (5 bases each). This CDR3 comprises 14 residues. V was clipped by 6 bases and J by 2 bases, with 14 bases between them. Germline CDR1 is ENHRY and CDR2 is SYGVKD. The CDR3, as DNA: TGTGCCATCAGCTCCGGGACCGCTACCTACGAGCAGTACTTC. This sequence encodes CAISSGTATYEQYF.

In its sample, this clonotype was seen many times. The CDR3 DNA reads TGCGCCAGCAGCTGGACAGGGGGAAGCTACGAGCAGTACTTC. Translating it yields CASSWTGGSYEQYF. The chain couples TRBV5-1 to TRBJ2-7, with 10 bases aligning to TRBD1. This CDR3 is 14 amino acids long. CDR1 and CDR2 from the germline V gene are SGHRS and YFSETQ. V lost 3 bases, J lost 3 bases, and 3 bases stayed unmatched. The complete variable domain, with remaining parts taken from reference TRBV5-1 and TRBJ2-7, reads KAGVTQTPRYLIKTRGQQVTLSCSPISGHRSVSWYQQTPGQGLQFLFEYFSETQRNKGNFPGRFSGRQFSNSRSEMNVSTLELGDSALYLCASSWTGGSYEQYFGPGTRLTVT.

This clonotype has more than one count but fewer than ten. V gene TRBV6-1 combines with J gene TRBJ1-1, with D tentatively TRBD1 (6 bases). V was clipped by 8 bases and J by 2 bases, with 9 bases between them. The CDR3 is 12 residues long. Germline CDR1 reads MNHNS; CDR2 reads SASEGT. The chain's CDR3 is CASRQDNTEAFF. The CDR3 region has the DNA TGTGCCAGCCGACAGGACAACACTGAAGCTTTCTTT.

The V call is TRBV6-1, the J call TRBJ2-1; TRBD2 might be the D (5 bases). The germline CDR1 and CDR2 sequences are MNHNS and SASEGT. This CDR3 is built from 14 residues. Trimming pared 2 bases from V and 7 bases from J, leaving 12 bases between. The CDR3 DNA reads TGTGCCAGCAGTGAACTCGGGGTCGGTAATGAGCAGTTCTTC. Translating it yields CASSELGVGNEQFF.

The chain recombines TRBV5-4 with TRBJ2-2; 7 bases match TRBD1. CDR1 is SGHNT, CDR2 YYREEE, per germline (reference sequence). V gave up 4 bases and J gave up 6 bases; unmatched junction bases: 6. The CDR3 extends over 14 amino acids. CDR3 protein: CASSPQGVAGELFF. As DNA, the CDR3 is TGTGCCAGCAGCCCGCAGGGGGTAGCCGGGGAGCTGTTTTTT. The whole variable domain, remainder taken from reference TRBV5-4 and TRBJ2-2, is ETGVTQSPTHLIKTRGQQVTLRCSSQSGHNTVSWYQQALGQGPQFIFQYYREEENGRGNFPPRFSGLQFPNYSSELNVNALELDDSALYLCASSPQGVAGELFFGEGSRLTVL.

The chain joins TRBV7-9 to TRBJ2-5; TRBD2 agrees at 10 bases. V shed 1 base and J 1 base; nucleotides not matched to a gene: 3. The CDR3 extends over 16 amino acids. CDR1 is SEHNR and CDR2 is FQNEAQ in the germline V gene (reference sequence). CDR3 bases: TGTGCCAGCAGCTTAGGTCGGACTAGCGGCCAAGAGACCCAGTACTTC. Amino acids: CASSLGRTSGQETQYF.

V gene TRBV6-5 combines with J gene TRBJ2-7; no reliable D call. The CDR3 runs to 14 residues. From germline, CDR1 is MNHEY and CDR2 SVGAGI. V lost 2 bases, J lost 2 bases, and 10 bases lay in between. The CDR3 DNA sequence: TGTGCCAGCAGTTACCCGGGCCTGCCCTACGAGCAGTACTTC. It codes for CASSYPGLPYEQYF.

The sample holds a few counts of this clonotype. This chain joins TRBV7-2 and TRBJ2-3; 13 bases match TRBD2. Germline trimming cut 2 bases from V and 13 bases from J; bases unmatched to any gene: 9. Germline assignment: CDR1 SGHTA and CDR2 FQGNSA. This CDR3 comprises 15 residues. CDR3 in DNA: TGTGCCAGCAGCTTATGGACTAGCGGGGGCAAAGGGAAGTATTTT. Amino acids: CASSLWTSGGKGKYF.

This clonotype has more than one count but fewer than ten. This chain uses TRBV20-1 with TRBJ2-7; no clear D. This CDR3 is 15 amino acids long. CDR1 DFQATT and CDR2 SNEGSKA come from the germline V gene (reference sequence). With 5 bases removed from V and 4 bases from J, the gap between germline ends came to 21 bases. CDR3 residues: CSAPQETGETYEQYF. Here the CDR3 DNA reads TGCAGTGCTCCGCAAGAGACCGGAGAAACGTACGAGCAGTACTTC.

The CDR3 here is CATSRDRAGAGEAFF. The CDR3 DNA sequence: TGTGCCACCAGCAGAGATCGGGCAGGCGCAGGTGAAGCTTTCTTT. The V call is TRBV15, the J call TRBJ1-1; D uncertain. Germline lookup yields CDR1 LNHNV and CDR2 YYDKDF (reference sequence). V was cut by 0 bases and J by 7 bases, with 15 bases left in between. The CDR3 is 15 residues long. The complete variable domain, with remaining parts taken from reference TRBV15 and TRBJ1-1, reads DAMVIQNPRYQVTQFGKPVTLSCSQTLNHNVMYWYQQKSSQAPKLLFHYYDKDFNNEADTPDNFQSRRPNTSFCFLDIRSPGLGDTAMYLCATSRDRAGAGEAFFGQGTRLTVV.